These T cell receptor beta chains were read from a single sample in a study of shared clonotypes between healthy human individuals. Libraries were prepared by immunoSEQ multiplex PCR; TCRdb keeps only in-frame clonotypes and omits some of them. The data hold some 650,000 clones, with about 97% observed a single time. Input material: naive CD4+ T cells sorted from blood. The origin of the receptors is a woman aged 25 to 39 in good health. Both conserved end residues are trimmed from each CDR3. Clone size appears in some rows only: once, few, many, or a class for an expanded clone.

size | J | V | CDR3
. | TRBJ2-3 | TRBV4-1 | ASSHLQGGRDTQY
. | TRBJ2-7 | TRBV10-3 | AISGGSYEQY
. | TRBJ1-2 | TRBV2 | ASRRTLNYGYT
. | TRBJ1-2 | TRBV19 | ASSIDRRAGPGYT
. | TRBJ2-5 | TRBV2 | ASKLLAGYQETQY
. | TRBJ2-5 | TRBV5-4 | ASSLRRMGPQKETQY
. | TRBJ2-3 | TRBV18 | ASSPRGVSTDTQY
few | TRBJ1-1 | TRBV14 | ASSHSVTMNTEAF
. | TRBJ2-5 | TRBV18 | ASSPGGETQY
. | TRBJ1-3 | TRBV28 | ASSIPQGGWDTIY
. | TRBJ2-4 | TRBV5-4 | ASSDGGLAENIQY
. | TRBJ2-3 | TRBV29-1 | SVEGGQGSTDTQY
once | TRBJ2-7 | TRBV7-8 | ASTLPGTGDYEQY
. | TRBJ1-4 | TRBV27 | ASSLLGSNEKLF
once | TRBJ2-7 | TRBV6-5 | ASSYSSGRAYEQY
. | TRBJ2-7 | TRBV15 | ATSRGEQGDLLRAQY
. | TRBJ1-5 | TRBV10-3 | AISASGGGQPQH
. | TRBJ1-1 | TRBV6-6 | ASTNGGGIEAF
. | TRBJ1-5 | TRBV10-3 | AISEGKNSNQPQH
. | TRBJ2-7 | TRBV4-1 | ASSRDDSYEQY
. | TRBJ2-7 | TRBV28 | ASSPRLGTGGPREQY
. | TRBJ2-7 | TRBV6-6 | ASSYITGEEQY
. | TRBJ2-2 | TRBV6-1 | ASDRLAGGAGELF
. | TRBJ2-1 | TRBV6-1 | ASSVVLAVDEQF
. | TRBJ2-3 | TRBV30 | AWSKSSLPTDTQY
once | TRBJ1-1 | TRBV19 | ASREGLNTEAF
. | TRBJ2-3 | TRBV5-4 | ASSRTGQGTDTQY
. | TRBJ2-1 | TRBV5-4 | ASSEGPSVFPHNEQF
. | TRBJ2-2 | TRBV7-2 | ASIVGWGAGETGELF
. | TRBJ1-5 | TRBV19 | ASSSYLTGTDSNQPQH
. | TRBJ2-3 | TRBV2 | ASSASMRDTQY
. | TRBJ1-2 | TRBV5-1 | ASSRAGGENYGYT
. | TRBJ2-1 | TRBV7-3 | ASSPRVGEQF
. | TRBJ2-1 | TRBV29-1 | SVLVGPAGGTPF
. | TRBJ1-6 | TRBV25-1 | ASSGPGPYNSPLH
. | TRBJ2-3 | TRBV5-8 | ASSWLPGLSNTQY
. | TRBJ1-1 | TRBV19 | ASSIDGSASRDTEAF
once | TRBJ2-2 | TRBV9 | ASSVGGGKKNTGELF
. | TRBJ2-2 | TRBV27 | ASRGTGGVSGELF
. | TRBJ1-1 | TRBV1 | TSSQADHENTEAF
. | TRBJ2-5 | TRBV28 | ASSSGPLEETQY